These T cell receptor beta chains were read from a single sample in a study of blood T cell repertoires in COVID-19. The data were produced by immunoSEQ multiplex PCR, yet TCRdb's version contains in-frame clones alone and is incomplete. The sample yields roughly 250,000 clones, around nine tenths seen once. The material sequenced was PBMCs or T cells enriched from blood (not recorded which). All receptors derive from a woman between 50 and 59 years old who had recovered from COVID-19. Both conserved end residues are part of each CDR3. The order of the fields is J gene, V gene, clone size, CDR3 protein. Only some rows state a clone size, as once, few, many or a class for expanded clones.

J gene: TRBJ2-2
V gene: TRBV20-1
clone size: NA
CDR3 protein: CSASSSGNTGELFF

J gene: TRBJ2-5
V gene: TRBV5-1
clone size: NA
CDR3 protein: CASSPGLAGGLVETQYF

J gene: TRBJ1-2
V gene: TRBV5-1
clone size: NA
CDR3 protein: CASSFGLGPGGIGYGYTF

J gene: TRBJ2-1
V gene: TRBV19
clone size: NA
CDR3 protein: CASLKREARPSEQFF

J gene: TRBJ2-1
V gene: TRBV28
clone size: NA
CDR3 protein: CASSFYGRVTSNEQFF

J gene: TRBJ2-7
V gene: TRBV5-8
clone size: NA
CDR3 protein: CASSTSGTGVQQYF

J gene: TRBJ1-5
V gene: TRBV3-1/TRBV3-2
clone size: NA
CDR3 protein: CASSQGVLPQHF

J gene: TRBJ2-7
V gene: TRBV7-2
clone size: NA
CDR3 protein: CASSHRGPSYEQYF

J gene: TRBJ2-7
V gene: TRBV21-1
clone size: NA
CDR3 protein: CASSDPEAGGDAYEQYF

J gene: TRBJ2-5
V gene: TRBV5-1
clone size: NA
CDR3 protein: CASSLVASGFQETQYF

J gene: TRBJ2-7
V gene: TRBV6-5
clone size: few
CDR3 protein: CASSYWGETYEQYF

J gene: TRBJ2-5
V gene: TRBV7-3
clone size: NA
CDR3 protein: CASSPPGGQETQYF

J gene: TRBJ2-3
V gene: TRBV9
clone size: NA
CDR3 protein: CASSASSESGLTDTQYF

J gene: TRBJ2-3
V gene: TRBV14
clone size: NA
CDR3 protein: CASSFSRTDTQYF

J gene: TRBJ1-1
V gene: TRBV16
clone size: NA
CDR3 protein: CASSQSVLGGPGTEAFF

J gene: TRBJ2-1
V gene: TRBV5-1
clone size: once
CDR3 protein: CASSPSLSGAYNEQFF

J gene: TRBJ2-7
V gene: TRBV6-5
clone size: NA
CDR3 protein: CASRAFQEQYF

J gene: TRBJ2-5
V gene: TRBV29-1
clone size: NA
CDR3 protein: CSAPTGSTARETQYF

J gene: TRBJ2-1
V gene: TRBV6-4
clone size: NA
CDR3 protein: CASSPLAGGFNEQFF

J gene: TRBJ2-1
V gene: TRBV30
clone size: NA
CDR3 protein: CAWSPDPTSGGYNEQFF

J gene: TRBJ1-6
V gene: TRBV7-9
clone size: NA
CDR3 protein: CASSSTPGDSPLHF

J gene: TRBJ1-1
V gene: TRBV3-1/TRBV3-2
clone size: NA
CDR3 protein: CASSQGVSTGWTEAFF

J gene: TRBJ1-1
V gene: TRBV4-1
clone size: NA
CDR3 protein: CASSQVPGQGTGDTEAFF

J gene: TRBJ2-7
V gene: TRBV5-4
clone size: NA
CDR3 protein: CASSSPGKNYEQYF